This is a list of T cell receptor beta chains from one sample in a study of shared clonotypes between healthy human individuals. Using immunoSEQ multiplex PCR, the repertoire was profiled, and TCRdb retains in-frame clones only, with some absent. The sample records 2 million to 2.5 million clones, 85% to 95% being singletons. Sequencing was performed on naive CD4+ T cells from PBMCs. These TCRs come from a man younger than 30 in good health. Some clones in this sample may be carry-over from other donors' samples. Both conserved end residues are part of each CDR3. The D gene is left open where the match is weak.

j_call	v_call	d_call	cdr3_nt	cdr3_aa
TRBJ2-7	TRBV10-3	NA	TGTGCCATCAGTCAACCTACCGATGGGCAGTACTTC	CAISQPTDGQYF
TRBJ2-1	TRBV27	NA	TGTGCCAGCAGCCTCCTCTTAAGGGCGCTACCTGAGCAGTTCTTC	CASSLLLRALPEQFF
TRBJ2-3	TRBV5-1	TRBD1	TGCGCCAGCTCTCCGGGACAGAGCACAGATACGCAGTATTTT	CASSPGQSTDTQYF
TRBJ1-5	TRBV6-1	NA	TGTGCCAGCAGTGAATATGGAGGGGCTGGTAATCAGCCCCAGCATTTT	CASSEYGGAGNQPQHF
TRBJ2-7	TRBV29-1	NA	TGCAGCGTTATAGAGGACTCCTACGAGCAGTACTTC	CSVIEDSYEQYF
TRBJ1-2	TRBV28	NA	TGTGCCACACAGTCCATACCAACGGGCTATGGCTACACCTTC	CATQSIPTGYGYTF
TRBJ2-7	TRBV6-1	TRBD1	TGTGCCAGCAGAGAAACCTGGGACAGGGACTACGAGCAGTACTTC	CASRETWDRDYEQYF
TRBJ2-5	TRBV5-1	NA	TGCGCCAGCAGCCAGGGGCGGGAGACCCAGTACTTC	CASSQGRETQYF
TRBJ2-1	TRBV27	NA	TGTGCCAGCAGTTTCGGACAGATTTACAATGAGCAGTTCTTC	CASSFGQIYNEQFF
TRBJ2-2	TRBV6-5	NA	TGTGCCAGCAGTTACTCTTCCCTGAACACCGGGGAGCTGTTTTTT	CASSYSSLNTGELFF
TRBJ2-5	TRBV7-2	NA	TGTGCCAGCAGCTTAGTACGGAAAGAGACCCAGTACTTC	CASSLVRKETQYF
TRBJ2-7	TRBV5-6	NA	TGTGCCAGCAGCAGGCGGCCTGGTCACTCCTACGAGCAGTACTTC	CASSRRPGHSYEQYF
TRBJ2-3	TRBV18	TRBD1	TGTGCCAGCGCAAGGACAGGGGGATGGGTTACAGATACGCAGTATTTT	CASARTGGWVTDTQYF
TRBJ2-5	TRBV18	NA	TGTGCCAGCTCCCATACGTCAGGGTTGGAGACCCAGTACTTC	CASSHTSGLETQYF